This entry concerns a single T cell receptor beta chain. As yet, its antigen is unknown. This entry is derived from a study of cytomegalovirus exposure and HLA in healthy donors. Germline V gene lookup returns CDR1 SGDLS and CDR2 YYNGEE. The CDR3 runs to 13 residues. The V end lost 4 bases, the J end lost 9 bases, and 14 bases lay between the germline ends. This PCR relied on a set of 60 Vbeta primers and 13 Jbeta primers. The data were produced by immunoSEQ multiplex PCR, yet TCRdb's version contains in-frame clones alone and is incomplete. The sample comprises more than 120,000 clones, about four fifths of which are singletons, and roughly 6% rests with the top ten. General observations from the study: In a later analysis, CMV-associated beta chains were mostly HLA-associated, it appeared.

The TCR sequence derives from a woman aged 35 to 49 in good health and CMV-seropositive. The chain uses TRBV9 and TRBJ2-1; maybe TRBD2 (6 bases). The source material was PBMCs. CDR3 DNA sequence: TGTGCCAGCAGCCTACAATTGGAGGGTGAGCAGTTCTTC. This gives the protein CASSLQLEGEQFF.